This entry features one T cell receptor beta chain sequence. This same CDR3 is encoded by further DNA sequences in the sample. This sample is drawn from a study of shared clonotypes between healthy human individuals. Libraries were prepared by immunoSEQ multiplex PCR; TCRdb keeps only in-frame clonotypes and omits some of them. Among more than 2,000,000 clones listed, about 92% were seen once. Germline V gene sequence: CDR1 SGHRS, CDR2 YFSETQ. V lost 0 bases and J lost 0, with 7 bases in between. The CDR3 is 15 amino acids. Sequenced: naive CD4+ T cells from PBMCs. Subset meaning: CD45RA+ positively selected. The receptor was derived from a man between 18 and 35 years old in good health. Some clones in this sample may be carry-over from other donors' samples. This chain links TRBV5-1 with TRBJ2-1; D not resolved. The CDR3: CASSLGSSSYNEQFF. For the CDR3, the DNA is TGCGCCAGCAGCTTGGGTTCGAGCTCCTACAATGAGCAGTTCTTC. Full variable domain (missing parts from reference TRBV5-1 and TRBJ2-1): KAGVTQTPRYLIKTRGQQVTLSCSPISGHRSVSWYQQTPGQGLQFLFEYFSETQRNKGNFPGRFSGRQFSNSRSEMNVSTLELGDSALYLCASSLGSSSYNEQFFGPGTRLTVL.